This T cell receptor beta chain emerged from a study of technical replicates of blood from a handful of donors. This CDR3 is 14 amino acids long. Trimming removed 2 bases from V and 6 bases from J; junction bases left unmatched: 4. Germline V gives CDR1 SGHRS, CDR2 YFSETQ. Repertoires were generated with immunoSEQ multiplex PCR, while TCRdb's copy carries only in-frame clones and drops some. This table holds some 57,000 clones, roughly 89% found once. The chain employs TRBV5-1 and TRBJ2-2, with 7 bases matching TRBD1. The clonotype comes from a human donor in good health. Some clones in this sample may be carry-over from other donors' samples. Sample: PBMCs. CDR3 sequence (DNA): TGCGCCAGCAGCTTACGGACAGGTGCCGGGGAGCTGTTTTTT. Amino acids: CASSLRTGAGELFF.